The source of this T cell receptor (beta chain) is a study of T cells in Graves' hyperthyroidism and ophthalmopathy. Calling Graves' hyperthyroidism stable meant ophthalmopathy did not progress within 18 months. In making diagnoses, clinical symptoms, serum thyroxine and TRAb, thyroid ultrasound and orbital computed tomography were all used. Researchers amplified the TCR beta CDR3 regions from RNA transcripts. Using the HTBI primer set, a first-round RT-PCR was run on the TCR CDR3. TCRdb re-derived calls from the multiplex PCR reads in MiXCR, one entry per CDR3 protein. Altogether roughly 420,000 distinct CDR3 sequences are present, around 15% being singletons, with the ten largest covering about 5%. This clonotype was seen a handful of times. This CDR3 contains 14 residues. Germline assignment: CDR1 MNHEY and CDR2 SVGEGT. V lost 4 bases, J lost 8 bases, and 12 bases lay in between.

The sequence was obtained from a young woman with Graves' hyperthyroidism. This chain links TRBV6-2 or TRBV6-3 with TRBJ1-6; D uncertain. Sequencing used blood. CDR3 in DNA: TGTGCCAGCAGTTCCTACGAAGCCGATTCACCCCTCCACTTT. It encodes CASSSYEADSPLHF.